This passage covers 6 T cell receptor beta chains from one sample sequenced in a study of shared clonotypes between healthy human individuals. Sequencing was performed with immunoSEQ multiplex PCR; in TCRdb, only in-frame clones are kept and a portion is missing. The sample has some 1.4 million clones, roughly 96% seen once. The sequencing input was naive CD4+ T cells sorted from blood. Subset given: CD45RA+ positively selected. The receptors derive from a man aged 25-45 years in good health.

The rearrangement uses TRBV19 and TRBJ1-1, with no clear D. The CDR3 is 17 residues long. CDR1 LNHDA and CDR2 SQIVND come from the germline V gene (reference sequence). Trimming left V 4 bases short and J 3 bases short, with 21 bases between. The CDR3 reads CASSTFGRSVSDTEAFF. In nucleotides, the CDR3 is TGTGCCAGTAGTACATTTGGGCGATCTGTTTCGGACACTGAAGCTTTCTTT.

This clone was recorded only once. The chain employs TRBV2 and TRBJ1-1; D unresolved. Germline V CDR1 and CDR2: SNHLY, FYNNEI. The CDR3 covers 11 residues. V shed 7 bases and J shed 7 bases, with 10 bases lying between them. The CDR3 DNA is TGTGCCAGCAACCAGGACGGTGAAGCTTTCTTT. This translates into CASNQDGEAFF.

The rearrangement uses TRBV29-1 and TRBJ2-1; 10 nucleotides align to TRBD2. The CDR3 consists of 19 residues. V shed 0 bases, J shed 5 bases, and the junction held 16 bases outside the gene matches. CDR1 is SQVTM, CDR2 ANQGSEA, per germline. CDR3 sequence (DNA): TGCAGCGTTGAAGAAGCGGGAGGGCCGTCGTCCTCTCTCCACAATGAGCAGTTCTTC. It yields the protein CSVEEAGGPSSSLHNEQFF.

This clone was seen only once. V gene TRBV18 combines with J gene TRBJ2-7, with D perhaps matching TRBD1 (6 bases). The CDR3 is 15 amino acids. The ends were cut back, 3 bases at V and 4 bases at J, with 16 bases in the middle. CDR1 is KGHSH and CDR2 is LQKENI in the germline V gene. Written as DNA, the CDR3 is TGTGCCAGCTCACCTTCCGGGACACGGACTTACGAGCAGTACTTC. Amino acid sequence: CASSPSGTRTYEQYF.

V usage is TRBV28 and J usage is TRBJ2-4, with D possibly TRBD2 on 5 matching bases. The CDR3 loop spans 15 amino acids. The V end lost 3 bases, the J end lost 2 bases, and 11 bases lay between the germline ends. Germline CDR1 and CDR2: MDHEN and SYDVKM. CDR3: CASSFLWESKNIQYF. In DNA, the CDR3 is TGTGCCAGCAGTTTTCTGTGGGAGTCCAAAAACATTCAGTACTTC.

V usage is TRBV7-9 and J usage is TRBJ1-1; the match to TRBD1 covers 8 bases. Germline CDR1 SEHNR, CDR2 FQNEAQ (reference sequence). This CDR3 has 15 residues. The V segment lost 1 base and the J segment 5 bases; nucleotides outside the gene matches: 6. The CDR3 nucleotides read TGTGCCAGCAGCTTAGGCCAGGGGGCAGGAACTGAAGCTTTCTTT. Encoded protein: CASSLGQGAGTEAFF. The whole variable domain, remainder taken from reference TRBV7-9 and TRBJ1-1, is DTGVSQNPRHKITKRGQNVTFRCDPISEHNRLYWYRQTLGQGPEFLTYFQNEAQLEKSRLLSDRFSAERPKGSFSTLEIQRTEQGDSAMYLCASSLGQGAGTEAFFGQGTRLTVV.